These 4 T cell receptor beta chains came from one sample sequenced in a study of T cells in Graves' hyperthyroidism and ophthalmopathy. Using RNA transcripts as the source, TCR beta CDR3 regions were amplified. TCR CDR3 regions were first amplified by RT-PCR with HTBI primers. Each CDR3 protein gets one entry after TCRdb re-called the multiplex PCR reads with MiXCR. There are hundreds of thousands of distinct CDR3 sequences in the sample; about 14% occur only once, and under 15% lies in the top ten. Sequenced: blood. The receptors shown here come from a woman aged 50 to 60 with Graves' ophthalmopathy.

This clonotype was detected ten times or more. The gene calls are TRBV9 and TRBJ2-7; maybe TRBD1 (6 bases). V was trimmed by 2 bases and J by 5 bases, leaving 11 bases between them. The germline V gene encodes CDR1 SGDLS and CDR2 YYNGEE. This CDR3 is 13 amino acids long. CDR3 protein: CASSVEQGNEQYF. CDR3 bases: TGTGCCAGCAGCGTTGAACAGGGAAACGAGCAGTACTTC.

Many counts were recorded for this clonotype. The rearrangement links TRBV5-1 to TRBJ2-1, with D perhaps matching TRBD1 or TRBD2 (5 bases each). The V gene lost 5 bases and the J gene lost 6 bases, with 12 bases spanning the gap. The CDR3 loop spans 13 amino acids. Looked up from germline, CDR1 is SGHRS and CDR2 is YFSETQ. CDR3 amino acids: CASSQGRGNEQFF. Written as DNA, the CDR3 is TGCGCCAGCAGTCAGGGACGGGGCAATGAGCAGTTCTTC.

This clonotype was recorded at least ten times. The chain joins TRBV28 to TRBJ1-6; D call uncertain. This CDR3 is 14 amino acids long. Germline V gene sequence: CDR1 MDHEN, CDR2 SYDVKM. V was pared by 4 bases and J by 14 bases, with 18 bases between. The CDR3, as DNA: TGTGCCAGCAGTTCGCAGGTGTTCGGTGGCACCCTCCACTTT. This codes for CASSSQVFGGTLHF. Complete variable domain (other parts from reference TRBV28 and TRBJ1-6): DVKVTQSSRYLVKRTGEKVFLECVQDMDHENMFWYRQDPGLGLRLIYFSYDVKMKEKGDIPEGYSVSREKKERFSLILESASTNQTSMYLCASSSQVFGGTLHFGNGTRLTVT.

The gene calls are TRBV9 and TRBJ1-1; D is ambiguous. Germline V lookup: CDR1 SGDLS, CDR2 YYNGEE. Trimming left V 0 bases short and J 12 bases short, with 15 bases between. There are 13 residues in the CDR3. CDR3 region: CASSVGIRAEPFF. In DNA form, the CDR3 reads TGTGCCAGCAGCGTAGGGATCCGGGCCGAACCTTTCTTT.